This T cell receptor beta chain came from a study of cytomegalovirus exposure and HLA in healthy donors. At the level of the study: Earlier findings included about 120 million unique TCR beta sequences obtained from about 170 million T cells.

CDR1 ENHRY and CDR2 SYGVKD come from the germline V gene. CDR3 length equals 16 residues. V was pared by 2 bases and J by 2 bases, with 12 bases between. Use of 60 Vbeta and 13 Jbeta primers characterized the PCR. Produced via immunoSEQ multiplex PCR; TCRdb's table is partial and in-frame only. Here the sample spans hundreds of thousands of clones, less than 85% being singletons. The V gene is TRBV10-3, the J gene TRBJ2-2, with a possible D match to TRBD2 (6 bases). The receptor was derived from a man between 18 and 29 years old in good health and CMV-seronegative. Sequences were obtained from PBMCs. This chain's CDR3 is CAISERGTDNTGELFF. The CDR3 DNA follows: TGTGCCATCAGTGAGAGAGGGACTGACAACACCGGGGAGCTGTTTTTT.